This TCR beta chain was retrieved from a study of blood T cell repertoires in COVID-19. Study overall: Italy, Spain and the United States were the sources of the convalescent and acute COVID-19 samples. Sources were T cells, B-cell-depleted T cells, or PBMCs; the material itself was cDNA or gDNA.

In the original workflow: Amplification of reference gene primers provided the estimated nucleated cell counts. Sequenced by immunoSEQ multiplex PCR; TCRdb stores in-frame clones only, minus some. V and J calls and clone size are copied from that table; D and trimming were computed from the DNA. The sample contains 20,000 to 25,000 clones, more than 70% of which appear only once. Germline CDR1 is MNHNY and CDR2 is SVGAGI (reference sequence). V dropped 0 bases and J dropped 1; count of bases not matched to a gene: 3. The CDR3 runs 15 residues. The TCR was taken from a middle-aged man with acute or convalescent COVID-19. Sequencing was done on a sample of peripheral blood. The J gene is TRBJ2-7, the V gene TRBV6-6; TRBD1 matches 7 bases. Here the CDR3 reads CASSYSMGQSYEQYF. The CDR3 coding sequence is TGTGCCAGCAGTTACTCGATGGGACAGTCCTACGAGCAGTACTTC.